These T cell receptor beta chains were read from a single sample in a study of response to subunit inactivated influenza vaccine. MiXCR, applied by TCRdb to the RT-PCR reads, yields one record per CDR3 protein. In the table there are approximately 680,000 distinct CDR3 sequences, 15% to 18% of which are singletons. The sequencing here drew on PBMCs from blood, taken less than 13 days after vaccination. Receptors originate from a man between 45 and 60 years old who received an inactivated influenza vaccine. Both conserved end residues are part of each CDR3. The D gene is left open where the match is weak. Clone size appears in some rows only: once, few, many, or a class for an expanded clone.

clone size	V gene	D gene	J gene	CDR3 DNA	CDR3 protein
.	TRBV6-1	TRBD2	TRBJ2-5	TGTGCCAGCAGTCCCGGGACTAGTTTCCCACAAGAGACCCAGTACTTC	CASSPGTSFPQETQYF
many	TRBV20-1	TRBD2	TRBJ2-1	TGCAGTGCTAGTGGACTAGCGGGGATAAGCTCCTACAATGAGCAGTTCTTC	CSASGLAGISSYNEQFF
few	TRBV3-1	TRBD1	TRBJ1-3	TGTGCCAGCAGGGAGACAGGGTATGGAAACACCATATATTTT	CASRETGYGNTIYF
few	TRBV11-2	.	TRBJ1-1	TGTGCCAGCAGTTTAAGCCCAAAGAACACTGAAGCTTTCTTT	CASSLSPKNTEAFF
many	TRBV27	.	TRBJ2-7	TGTGCCAGCATCGGGTACTCCTACGAGCAGTACTTC	CASIGYSYEQYF
few	TRBV15	TRBD1	TRBJ1-2	TGTGCCACCAGCAGAGGGACAGGGCGAGGCTACACCTTC	CATSRGTGRGYTF
few	TRBV7-7	TRBD1	TRBJ2-5	TGTGCTAGCAGCACTACAGGGGAAGAGACCCAGTACTTC	CASSTTGEETQYF
few	TRBV20-1	.	TRBJ2-2	TGCAGTGCTAGCACACAGAGAATCACCGGGGAGCTGTTTTTT	CSASTQRITGELFF
many	TRBV7-9	TRBD1	TRBJ2-5	TGTGCCAGCAGCTTAGGGCGTGTGACAGGGGGCGAAGAGACCCAGTACTTC	CASSLGRVTGGEETQYF
few	TRBV18	.	TRBJ2-7	TGTGCCAGCTCACCAAGGAGGGAGCACTACGAGCAGTACTTC	CASSPRREHYEQYF
.	TRBV18	.	TRBJ1-4	TGTGCCAGCTCACCTTCATCGGGCGGGTCTGAAAAACTGTTTTTT	CASSPSSGGSEKLFF
.	TRBV12-3/TRBV12-4	.	TRBJ1-4	TGTGCCAGCAGTCCCGGGGGACTTAATGAAAAACTGTTTTTT	CASSPGGLNEKLFF
.	TRBV4-2	.	TRBJ2-5	TGTGCCAGCAGCCAAGATGAGGAGACCCAGTACTTC	CASSQDEETQYF
few	TRBV5-1	TRBD2	TRBJ2-3	TGCGCCAGCAGCTTGGGAGGACTAGCGGGGGTGGATACGCAGTATTTT	CASSLGGLAGVDTQYF
.	TRBV12-3/TRBV12-4	.	TRBJ2-7	TGTGCCAGCAGTTTAACTCCTATCTGGGGCCTCGAGCAGTACTTC	CASSLTPIWGLEQYF
few	TRBV7-6	TRBD2	TRBJ2-3	TGTGCCACCAAGAAGACTAGCGGGGGATCAGATACGCAGTATTTT	CATKKTSGGSDTQYF
few	TRBV3-1	.	TRBJ2-7	TGTGCCAGCAGCCAAGGAGGGAACTACGAGCAGTACTTC	CASSQGGNYEQYF
few	TRBV6-2/TRBV6-3	.	TRBJ2-1	TGTGCCAGCAGCTCGCCTGTTTGGAGCTCCTACAATGAGCAGTTCTTC	CASSSPVWSSYNEQFF
few	TRBV7-2	.	TRBJ2-7	TGTGCCAGCAGCTTAGATTTCACCTACGAGCAGTACTTC	CASSLDFTYEQYF
.	TRBV6-5	.	TRBJ1-4	TGTGCCAGCAGTTACTTCGGCAGGGGCAAGGAAAAACTGTTTTTT	CASSYFGRGKEKLFF
.	TRBV15	TRBD1	TRBJ1-1	TGTGCCACCAGCAGAGACAGACAGGGGCAAGGCAACACTGAAGCTTTCTTT	CATSRDRQGQGNTEAFF
.	TRBV7-9	TRBD1	TRBJ1-5	TGTGCCAGCAGCTTATACGGACAGGGACATCAGCCCCAGCATTTT	CASSLYGQGHQPQHF
.	TRBV6-2/TRBV6-3	.	TRBJ2-3	TGTGCCAGCAGTTACTCGAGGACGGGGTACGATACGCAGTATTTT	CASSYSRTGYDTQYF
.	TRBV7-6	.	TRBJ2-3	TGTGCCAGCAGCGGACCAGGGACAATCGGCACAGATACGCAGTATTTT	CASSGPGTIGTDTQYF
few	TRBV7-2	TRBD1	TRBJ2-5	TGTGCCAGCAGCTCGGGACAGGGTGTCGGGACCCAGTACTTC	CASSSGQGVGTQYF
.	TRBV20-1	.	TRBJ2-5	TGCAGTGCTAGATCCCAGGGTGGGCAAGAGACCCAGTACTTC	CSARSQGGQETQYF
few	TRBV4-2	.	TRBJ2-3	TGTGCCAGCAGCCAAGATTCGGTTACTCACGGTACGCAGTATTTT	CASSQDSVTHGTQYF
.	TRBV2	.	TRBJ1-6	TGTGCCAGCAGGACAGGAGGCGGTGGTTCACCCCTCCACTTT	CASRTGGGGSPLHF
.	TRBV20-1	TRBD1	TRBJ1-2	TGCAGTTCAGATATCATTCGGCGACAGGGGGCGAATTATGGCTACACCTTC	CSSDIIRRQGANYGYTF
.	TRBV5-1	.	TRBJ2-7	TGCGCCAGCAGCTCCCGTGGGGGGTTCGAGCAGTACTTC	CASSSRGGFEQYF
few	TRBV3-1	TRBD2	TRBJ2-7	TGTGCCAGCAGCCAAGCTACGGGACTAGCGGGAAACGAGCAGTACTTC	CASSQATGLAGNEQYF
once	TRBV4-1	TRBD1	TRBJ2-1	TGCGCCAGCAGCCACAACACCGGGACAGGGGGCGACGAGCAGTTCTTC	CASSHNTGTGGDEQFF
few	TRBV28	.	TRBJ2-4	TGTGCCAGCAGTTTCTACCCGGTTCTCGCCAAAAACATTCAGTACTTC	CASSFYPVLAKNIQYF
many	TRBV4-2	TRBD2	TRBJ2-1	TGTGCCAGCAGCCAATCTTTTTTTGCGGGGGGGCCAGACAATGAGCAGTTCTTC	CASSQSFFAGGPDNEQFF
few	TRBV25-1	TRBD1	TRBJ1-6	TGTGCCAGTAGACAGGGGATGAATTCACCCCTCCACTTT	CASRQGMNSPLHF
.	TRBV5-1	TRBD1	TRBJ2-2	TGCGCCAGCAGCTACGACAGGGGGAACACCGGGGAGCTGTTTTTT	CASSYDRGNTGELFF